These 4 T cell receptor beta chains were sequenced from one sample in a study of spatial heterogeneity in lung cancer (dated by TCRdb to between 2018 and 2021). The time point label here, explained by the study, means: sample taken at primary tumor resection. Whole RNA extracted from tumor and nontumor lung tissue, or from cryopreserved PBMC samples, was used for TCR sequencing without cell sorting. The library was generated by 5' RACE. The data were produced on a NextSeq 500. Starting from the raw public reads, TCRdb applied fastp trimming at Q25, assembled clones with MiXCR and retained in-frame beta chains. CDR3 protein duplicates are merged, each entry listing the most common genes and DNA. This sample lists approximately 52,000 distinct CDR3 sequences; roughly 7% were detected once. About 3.1% of the sample lies in the top ten. The starting material was PBMCs, obtained at surgery. These receptors all come from a female donor with early-stage non-small cell lung cancer.

This clonotype was detected ten times or more. The chain recombines TRBV5-1 with TRBJ2-5; TRBD2 matches at 10 bases. This CDR3 region has 15 residues. The junction had 1 base not matched to a gene; V was cut back by 1 base and J by 1 base. CDR1 and CDR2 (germline): SGHRS, YFSETQ. The CDR3 DNA sequence: TGCGCCAGCAGCTTGCTAGCGGGGGCCCAAGAGACCCAGTACTTC. Its translation is CASSLLAGAQETQYF.

This clonotype was seen ten or more times. The CDR3 reads CASSFRNQPQHF. CDR3 sequence (DNA): TGTGCCAGCAGCTTCAGGAATCAGCCCCAGCATTTT. J is TRBJ1-5 and V is TRBV7-9, with unresolved D. The CDR3 has 12 residues. Germline V lookup: CDR1 SEHNR, CDR2 FQNEAQ (reference sequence). V lost 3 bases to trimming and J lost 4 bases, with 4 bases between them. The full variable domain, completed using reference TRBV7-9 and TRBJ1-5, is DTGVSQNPRHKITKRGQNVTFRCDPISEHNRLYWYRQTLGQGPEFLTYFQNEAQLEKSRLLSDRFSAERPKGSFSTLEIQRTEQGDSAMYLCASSFRNQPQHFGDGTRLSIL.

There are many counts of this clonotype. The V gene is TRBV28, the J gene TRBJ1-6; tentative D call: TRBD1 (6 bases). Trimming removed 3 bases from V and 12 bases from J, with 12 bases in between. There are 13 residues in the CDR3. Germline V CDR1 and CDR2: MDHEN, SYDVKM. The CDR3 here is CASSFPKQGPLHF. The CDR3 coding sequence is TGTGCCAGCAGTTTTCCTAAACAGGGACCCCTCCACTTT.

The J gene is TRBJ2-5, the V gene TRBV7-2; 11 nucleotides line up with TRBD1. The CDR3 loop spans 15 amino acids. V gave up 4 bases and J gave up 5 bases; unmatched junction bases: 6. Looked up from germline, CDR1 is SGHTA and CDR2 is FQGNSA. The CDR3 protein is CASSSLGQGVETQYF. DNA for the CDR3: TGTGCCAGCAGCTCGCTGGGACAGGGGGTGGAGACCCAGTACTTC.